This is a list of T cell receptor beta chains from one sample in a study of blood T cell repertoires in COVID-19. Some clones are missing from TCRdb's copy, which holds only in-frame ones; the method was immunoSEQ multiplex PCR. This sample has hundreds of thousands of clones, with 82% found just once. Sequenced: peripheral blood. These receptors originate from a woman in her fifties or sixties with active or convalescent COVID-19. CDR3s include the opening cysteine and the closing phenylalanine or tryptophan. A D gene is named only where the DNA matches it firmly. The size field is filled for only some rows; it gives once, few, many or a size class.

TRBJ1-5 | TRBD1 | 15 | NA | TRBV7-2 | CASSSLGTGVGPQHF | TGTGCCAGCAGCTCATTGGGGACAGGGGTTGGGCCCCAGCATTTT
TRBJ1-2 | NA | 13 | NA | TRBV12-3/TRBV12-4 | CASTSGGSYGYTF | TGTGCCAGCACCTCGGGGGGCTCCTATGGCTACACCTTC
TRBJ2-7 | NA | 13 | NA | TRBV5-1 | CASSSQGSYEQYF | TGCGCCAGCAGCTCCCAGGGATCCTACGAGCAGTACTTC
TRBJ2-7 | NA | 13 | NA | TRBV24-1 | CATRSRVTYEQYF | TGTGCCACCAGATCCAGGGTAACCTACGAGCAGTACTTC
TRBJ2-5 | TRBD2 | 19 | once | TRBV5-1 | CASSLRPSGAWAKRETQYF | TGCGCCAGCAGCTTGCGCCCTAGCGGGGCTTGGGCAAAGCGAGAGACCCAGTACTTC
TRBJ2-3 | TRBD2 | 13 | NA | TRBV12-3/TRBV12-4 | CASSSGFGGAQYF | TGTGCCAGCAGTTCGGGATTTGGGGGGGCGCAGTATTTT
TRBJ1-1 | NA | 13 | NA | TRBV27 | CASSSPPGAPAFF | TGTGCCAGCAGTTCACCCCCGGGAGCCCCGGCTTTCTTT
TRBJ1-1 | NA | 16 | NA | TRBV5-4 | CASSSGLTGLNTEAFF | TGTGCCAGCAGCTCAGGCTTAACGGGATTGAACACTGAAGCTTTCTTT
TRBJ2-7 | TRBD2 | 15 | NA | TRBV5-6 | CASSVPSGGTYEQYF | TGTGCCAGCAGCGTCCCCAGCGGGGGAACCTACGAGCAGTACTTC
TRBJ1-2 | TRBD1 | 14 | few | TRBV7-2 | CASSPPGTAYGYTF | TGTGCCAGCAGTCCCCCCGGGACAGCATATGGCTACACCTTC
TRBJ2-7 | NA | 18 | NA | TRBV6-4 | CASSGPGQSVRDSYEQYF | TGTGCCAGCAGTGGCCCAGGACAGTCTGTCCGGGACTCCTACGAGCAGTACTTC
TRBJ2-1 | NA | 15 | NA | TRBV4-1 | CASSLVPGPPGEQFF | TGCGCCAGCAGCCTAGTACCGGGTCCCCCTGGTGAGCAGTTCTTC
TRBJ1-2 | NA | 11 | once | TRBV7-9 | CASSFGYGYTF | TGTGCCAGCAGCTTCGGCTATGGCTACACCTTC
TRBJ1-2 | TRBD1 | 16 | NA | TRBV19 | CASSRGQADSNYGYTF | TGTGCCAGTAGTAGGGGACAGGCGGACAGTAACTATGGCTACACCTTC
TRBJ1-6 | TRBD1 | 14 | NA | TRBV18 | CASSRDSSNSPLHF | TGTGCCAGCTCCCGGGACAGCTCAAATTCACCCCTCCACTTT
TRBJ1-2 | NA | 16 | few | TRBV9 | CASSATGGSEHYGYTF | TGTGCCAGCAGCGCCACGGGGGGGTCAGAACATTATGGCTACACCTTC
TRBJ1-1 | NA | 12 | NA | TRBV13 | CASSLTGTTAFF | TGTGCCAGCAGCTTAACAGGGACGACAGCTTTCTTT
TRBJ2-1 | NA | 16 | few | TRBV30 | CAWSPLAGSTYNEQFF | TGTGCCTGGAGCCCGCTGGCGGGGAGCACCTACAATGAGCAGTTCTTC
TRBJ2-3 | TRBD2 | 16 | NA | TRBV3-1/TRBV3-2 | CASSQDPRDYTDTQYF | TGTGCCAGCAGCCAAGACCCCAGGGACTACACAGATACGCAGTATTTT
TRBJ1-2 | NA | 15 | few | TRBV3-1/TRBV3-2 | CASSQGEGAYYGYTF | TGTGCCAGCAGCCAGGGGGAGGGTGCCTACTATGGCTACACCTTC
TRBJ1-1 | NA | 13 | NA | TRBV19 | CASSLMRETEAFF | TGTGCCAGTAGCTTAATGAGGGAAACTGAAGCTTTCTTT
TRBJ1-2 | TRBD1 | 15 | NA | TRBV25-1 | CASSEPGQGDYGYTF | TGTGCCAGCAGTGAGCCCGGACAGGGAGACTATGGCTACACCTTC
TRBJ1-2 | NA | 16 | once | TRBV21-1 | CASTFRRQGSVYGYTF | TGTGCCAGCACCTTTCGACGACAGGGTTCTGTCTATGGCTACACCTTC
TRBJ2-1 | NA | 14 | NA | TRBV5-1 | CASSSNSYVYEQFF | TGCGCCAGCAGCTCTAACTCCTACGTTTACGAGCAGTTCTTC
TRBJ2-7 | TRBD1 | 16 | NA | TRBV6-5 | CASSYSTGEALYEQYF | TGTGCCAGCAGTTACTCGACAGGGGAGGCACTGTACGAGCAGTACTTC
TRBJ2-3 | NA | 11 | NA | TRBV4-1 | CASREGGTQYF | TGCGCCAGCAGAGAGGGAGGTACGCAGTATTTT
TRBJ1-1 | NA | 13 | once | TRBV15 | CATSHREGEGAFF | TGTGCCACCAGCCACCGGGAAGGGGAGGGGGCTTTCTTT
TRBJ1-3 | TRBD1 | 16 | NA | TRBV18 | CASSPSDRSSGNTIYF | TGTGCCAGCTCACCTTCGGACAGGAGCTCTGGAAACACCATATATTTT
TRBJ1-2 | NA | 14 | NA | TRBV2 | CASSGDNSNYGYTF | TGTGCCAGCAGTGGGGACAATTCGAACTATGGCTACACCTTC
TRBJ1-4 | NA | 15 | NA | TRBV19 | CASTPRGAGSEKLFF | TGTGCCAGTACCCCACGCGGGGCGGGGAGTGAAAAACTGTTTTTT
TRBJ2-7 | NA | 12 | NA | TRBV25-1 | CASSEQTYEQYF | TGTGCCAGCAGTGAACAGACCTACGAGCAGTACTTC
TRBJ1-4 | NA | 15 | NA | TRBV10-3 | CAISEPGGANEKLFF | TGTGCCATCAGTGAACCCGGGGGGGCTAATGAAAAACTGTTTTTT
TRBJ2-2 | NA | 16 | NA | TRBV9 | CASTPNRVTNTGELFF | TGTGCCAGCACCCCCAACAGGGTCACGAACACCGGGGAGCTGTTTTTT
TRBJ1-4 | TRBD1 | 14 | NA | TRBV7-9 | CASSFRTGGEKLFF | TGTGCCAGCAGCTTCCGGACAGGGGGCGAAAAACTGTTTTTT
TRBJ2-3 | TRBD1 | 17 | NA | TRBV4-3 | CASSLTPSVRGLDTQYF | TGCGCCAGCAGCCTAACCCCCAGCGTGAGGGGGCTTGACACGCAGTATTTT
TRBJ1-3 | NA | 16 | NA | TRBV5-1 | CASSLTTGEAGNTIYF | TGCGCCAGCAGCTTGACTACGGGGGAGGCTGGAAACACCATATATTTT
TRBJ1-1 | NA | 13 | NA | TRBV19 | CASSPGRATEAFF | TGTGCCAGTAGTCCAGGGAGGGCCACTGAAGCTTTCTTT
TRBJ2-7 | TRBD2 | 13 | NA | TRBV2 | CASRGGNPYEQYF | TGTGCCAGCAGGGGGGGGAACCCCTACGAGCAGTACTTC
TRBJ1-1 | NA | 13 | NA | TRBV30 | CAWRGPGTGEAFF | TGTGCCTGGAGGGGCCCGGGAACGGGTGAAGCTTTCTTT
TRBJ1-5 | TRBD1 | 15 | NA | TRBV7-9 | CASSKGGTGNQPQHF | TGTGCCAGCTCCAAGGGAGGGACAGGTAATCAGCCCCAGCATTTT
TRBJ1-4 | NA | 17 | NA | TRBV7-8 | CASSPRTSRATNEKLFF | TGTGCCAGCAGCCCGCGGACTTCCCGTGCAACTAATGAAAAACTGTTTTTT
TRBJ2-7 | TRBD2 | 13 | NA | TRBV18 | CASSPGEGREQYF | TGTGCCAGCTCACCCGGGGAGGGGCGCGAGCAGTACTTC
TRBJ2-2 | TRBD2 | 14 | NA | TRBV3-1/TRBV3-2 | CASKLAVNTGELFF | TGTGCCAGTAAACTAGCGGTAAACACCGGGGAGCTGTTTTTT
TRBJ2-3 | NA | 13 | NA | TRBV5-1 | CASSLNTGDTQYF | TGCGCCAGCAGCCTTAATACAGGGGATACGCAGTATTTT
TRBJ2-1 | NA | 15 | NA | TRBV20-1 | CSASSGLVGGNEQFF | TGCAGTGCTAGTTCCGGCCTAGTCGGAGGTAATGAGCAGTTCTTC
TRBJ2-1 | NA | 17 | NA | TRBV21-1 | CASSKRWGGESYNEQFF | TGTGCCAGCAGCAAAAGGTGGGGGGGTGAATCCTACAATGAGCAGTTCTTC
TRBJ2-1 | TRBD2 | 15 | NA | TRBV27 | CASSSISSGGNEQFF | TGTGCCAGCAGTTCCATCTCTAGCGGGGGTAATGAGCAGTTCTTC
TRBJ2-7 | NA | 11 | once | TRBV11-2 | CASNRGYEQYF | TGTGCCAGCAACCGGGGATACGAGCAGTACTTC
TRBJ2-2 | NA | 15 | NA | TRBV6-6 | CASKGGTENTGELFF | TGTGCCAGCAAAGGCGGGACAGAAAACACCGGGGAGCTGTTTTTT
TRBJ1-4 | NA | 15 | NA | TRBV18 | CASSPRQGRDEKLFF | TGTGCCAGCTCACCACGTCAGGGTCGGGATGAAAAACTGTTTTTT
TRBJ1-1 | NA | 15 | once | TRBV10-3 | CAISEGRGLNTEAFF | TGTGCCATCAGTGAGGGGCGGGGGTTGAACACTGAAGCTTTCTTT
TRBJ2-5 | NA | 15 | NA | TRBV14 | CASSQEGLRAETQYF | TGTGCCAGCAGCCAAGAGGGGCTCAGAGCAGAGACCCAGTACTTC
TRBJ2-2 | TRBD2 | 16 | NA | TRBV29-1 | CSVEDTRGGAGGELFF | TGCAGCGTTGAAGATACTCGCGGGGGGGCAGGCGGGGAGCTGTTTTTT
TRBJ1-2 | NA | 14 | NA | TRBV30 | CAWTQGINNYGYTF | TGTGCCTGGACCCAGGGCATTAATAACTATGGCTACACCTTC
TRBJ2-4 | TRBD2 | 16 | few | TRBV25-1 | CASSGEGLLAKNIQYF | TGTGCCAGCAGTGGGGAGGGGTTGCTAGCCAAAAACATTCAGTACTTC
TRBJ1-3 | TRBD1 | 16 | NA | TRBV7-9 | CASSRAGTGGGNTIYF | TGTGCCAGCAGTAGAGCCGGGACAGGGGGCGGAAACACCATATATTTT
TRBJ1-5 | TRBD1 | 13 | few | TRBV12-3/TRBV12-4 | CASRTGGGQPQHF | TGTGCCAGCAGAACAGGGGGCGGGCAGCCCCAGCATTTT